Reported below is one TCR beta chain. No antigen is known for it. The data originate from a study of T cells after yellow fever vaccination. Study-wide findings and caveats: On re-exposure, the response was weaker but peaked faster, at day 5 versus 15.

It was through 5'RACE template switching that TCR cDNA was made, with a universal primer site and UMIs added. TCRdb re-derived calls from the 5' RACE reads in MiXCR, one entry per CDR3 protein. The sample holds 200,000 to 300,000 distinct CDR3 sequences, around 6.7% seen once. The CDR3 spans 16 residues. Per the germline V gene, CDR1 is SNHLY and CDR2 is FYNNEI. Trimming at V came to 6 bases and at J to 0 bases, leaving 9 bases not matched to a gene. The rearrangement joins TRBV2 to TRBJ2-7; the match to TRBD2 covers 9 bases. The TCR originated in a man aged 25-45 years who received the YFV17D yellow fever vaccine. The sequenced sample was CD4+ T cells sorted from PBMCs, obtained on the day of the yellow fever booster vaccination. CDR3 sequence reads: CASSTSGPRSSYEQYF. The CDR3 coding sequence is TGTGCCAGCAGCACTAGCGGGCCCCGGAGCTCCTACGAGCAGTACTTC. Supplemented by reference TRBV2 and TRBJ2-7, the full variable domain reads EPEVTQTPSHQVTQMGQEVILRCVPISNHLYFYWYRQILGQKVEFLVSFYNNEISEKSEIFDDQFSVERPDGSNFTLKIRSTKLEDSAMYFCASSTSGPRSSYEQYFGPGTRLTVT.